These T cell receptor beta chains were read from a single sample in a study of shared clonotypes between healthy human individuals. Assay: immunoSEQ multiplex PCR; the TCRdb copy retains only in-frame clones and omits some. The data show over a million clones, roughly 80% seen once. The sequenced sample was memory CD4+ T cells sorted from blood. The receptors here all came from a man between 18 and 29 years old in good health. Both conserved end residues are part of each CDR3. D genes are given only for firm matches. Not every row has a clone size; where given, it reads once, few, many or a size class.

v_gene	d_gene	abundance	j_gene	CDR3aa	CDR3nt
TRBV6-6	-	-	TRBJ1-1	CASSYSPQGGTEAFF	TGTGCCAGCAGTTACTCCCCCCAAGGAGGCACTGAAGCTTTCTTT
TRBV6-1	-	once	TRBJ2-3	CASSETGDTDTQYF	TGTGCCAGCAGTGAAACTGGCGACACAGATACGCAGTATTTT
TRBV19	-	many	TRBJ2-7	CASSISRQSSHEQYF	TGTGCCAGTAGTATCTCGCGACAGAGCTCACACGAGCAGTACTTC
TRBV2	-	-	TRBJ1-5	CASSEQENQPQHF	TGTGCCAGCAGTGAACAAGAGAATCAGCCCCAGCATTTT
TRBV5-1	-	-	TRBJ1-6	CASSQDGPSNSPLHF	TGCGCCAGCAGCCAGGACGGACCCTCTAATTCACCCCTCCACTTT
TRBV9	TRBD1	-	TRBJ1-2	CASSVEGTVDSHGYTF	TGTGCCAGCAGCGTAGAGGGGACAGTCGACTCCCATGGCTACACCTTC
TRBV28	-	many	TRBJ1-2	CASSLREYGYTF	TGTGCCAGCAGTTTGCGGGAATATGGCTACACCTTC
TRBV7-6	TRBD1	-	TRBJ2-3	CASSYQTGGADTQYF	TGTGCCAGCAGCTATCAGACAGGGGGCGCAGATACGCAGTATTTT
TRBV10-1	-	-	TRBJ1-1	CASSDTPGPGMNTEAFF	TGCGCCAGCAGTGATACCCCCGGTCCAGGGATGAACACTGAAGCTTTCTTT
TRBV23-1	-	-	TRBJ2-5	CASSKWETQYF	TGCGCCAGCAGTAAGTGGGAGACCCAGTACTTC
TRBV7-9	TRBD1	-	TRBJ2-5	CASSRSGTGTQETQYF	TGTGCCAGCAGCCGATCCGGGACAGGCACCCAAGAGACCCAGTACTTC
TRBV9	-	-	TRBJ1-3	CASSVGNTGSGNTIYF	TGTGCCAGCAGCGTAGGGAACACCGGCTCTGGAAACACCATATATTTT
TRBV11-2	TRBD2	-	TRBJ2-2	CASNPAGGTGELFF	TGTGCCAGCAATCCAGCGGGGGGGACCGGGGAGCTGTTTTTT
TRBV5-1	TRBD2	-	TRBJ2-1	CASSLAPTTSGGPKFF	TGCGCCAGCAGCTTGGCCCCAACGACTAGCGGAGGGCCAAAGTTCTTC
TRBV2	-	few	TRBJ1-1	CASSGDARGTEAFF	TGTGCCAGCAGTGGAGACGCGAGGGGCACTGAAGCTTTCTTT
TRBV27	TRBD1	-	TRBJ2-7	CASNPDRFSYEQYF	TGTGCCAGCAACCCGGACAGGTTCTCCTACGAGCAGTACTTC
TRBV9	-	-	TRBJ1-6	CASSVSERVSPLHF	TGTGCCAGCAGCGTATCGGAGAGGGTTTCACCCCTCCACTTT
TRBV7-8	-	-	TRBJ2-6	CASSLGAGANVLTF	TGTGCCAGCAGCTTAGGAGCTGGGGCCAACGTCCTGACTTTC
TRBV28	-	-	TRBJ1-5	CASGSWPNSNQPQHF	TGTGCCAGCGGATCCTGGCCAAATAGCAATCAGCCCCAGCATTTT
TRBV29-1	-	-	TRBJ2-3	CSVEDKARLAFSTDTQYF	TGCAGCGTTGAAGATAAGGCTCGGCTAGCGTTTAGCACAGATACGCAGTATTTT
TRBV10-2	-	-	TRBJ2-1	CASRENQGFRVPQFF	TGCGCCAGCAGGGAAAACCAAGGGTTTAGGGTTCCTCAGTTCTTC
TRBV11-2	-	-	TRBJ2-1	CASSRQRIDNEQFF	TGTGCCAGCAGCCGCCAAAGAATAGACAATGAGCAGTTCTTC
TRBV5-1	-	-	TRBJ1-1	CASSLAASNTEAFF	TGCGCCAGCAGCTTGGCAGCTAGTAACACTGAAGCTTTCTTT
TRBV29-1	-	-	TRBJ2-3	CSSTQAGDTQYF	TGCAGCTCCACCCAAGCGGGAGATACGCAGTATTTT
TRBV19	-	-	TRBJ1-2	CASSMGRNYGYTF	TGTGCCAGTAGTATGGGGAGGAACTATGGCTACACCTTC
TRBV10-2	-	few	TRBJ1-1	CASGQLNTEAFF	TGCGCCAGTGGACAGTTGAACACTGAAGCTTTCTTT
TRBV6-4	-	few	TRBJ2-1	CASSDSRRGQFF	TGTGCCAGCAGTGACTCGAGAAGGGGGCAGTTCTTC
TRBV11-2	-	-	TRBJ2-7	CASSGVGGHEQYF	TGTGCCAGCAGCGGCGTCGGGGGCCACGAGCAGTACTTC
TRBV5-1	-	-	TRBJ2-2	CASSLVRGRNTGELFF	TGCGCCAGCAGCTTGGTGCGGGGAAGGAACACCGGGGAGCTGTTTTTT
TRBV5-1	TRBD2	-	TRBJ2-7	CASSTGLAASLGQYF	TGCGCCAGCAGCACTGGACTAGCGGCCTCTTTAGGGCAGTACTTC
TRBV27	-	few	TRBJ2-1	CASRSLGGGSFYLSSYNEQFF	TGTGCCAGCAGGTCCCTTGGTGGTGGGTCCTTTTACTTGAGCTCCTACAATGAGCAGTTCTTC
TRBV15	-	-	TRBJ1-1	CATSWGRTEAFF	TGTGCCACCAGTTGGGGGCGCACTGAAGCTTTCTTT
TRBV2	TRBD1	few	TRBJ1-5	CASSEGQGTQPQHF	TGTGCCAGCAGTGAAGGACAGGGGACTCAGCCCCAGCATTTT
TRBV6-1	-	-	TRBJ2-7	CASSDQSYEQYF	TGTGCCAGCAGCGACCAGTCCTACGAGCAGTACTTC
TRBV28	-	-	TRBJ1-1	CASSLIGAEAFF	TGTGCCAGCAGTTTAATAGGGGCCGAAGCTTTCTTT
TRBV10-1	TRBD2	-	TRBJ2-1	CASSEFSGASDEQFF	TGCGCCAGCAGTGAGTTTAGCGGGGCCTCGGATGAGCAGTTCTTC
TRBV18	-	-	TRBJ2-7	CASSQSSEQYF	TGTGCCAGCTCACAAAGCAGCGAGCAGTACTTC
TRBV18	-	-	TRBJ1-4	CASSPTATNEKLFF	TGTGCCAGCTCACCTACGGCGACTAATGAAAAACTGTTTTTT
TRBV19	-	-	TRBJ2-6	CASSGQGPGANVLTF	TGTGCCAGTAGTGGCCAGGGACCTGGGGCCAACGTCCTGACTTTC
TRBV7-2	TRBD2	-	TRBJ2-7	CASSYGLAGNEQYF	TGTGCCAGCAGCTATGGACTAGCGGGAAACGAGCAGTACTTC
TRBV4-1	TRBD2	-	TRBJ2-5	CASSLGGGRYQETQYF	TGCGCCAGCAGCCTCGGGGGGGGCAGGTACCAAGAGACCCAGTACTTC
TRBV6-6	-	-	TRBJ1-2	CASSYSGLTSGYGYTF	TGTGCCAGCAGTTACTCCGGACTCACCTCGGGCTATGGCTACACCTTC
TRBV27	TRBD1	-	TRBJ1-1	CASSNHRGAAFF	TGTGCCAGCAGTAACCACAGGGGCGCTGCTTTCTTT
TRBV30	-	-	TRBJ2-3	CAWKTGSTDTQYF	TGTGCCTGGAAGACGGGAAGCACAGATACGCAGTATTTT